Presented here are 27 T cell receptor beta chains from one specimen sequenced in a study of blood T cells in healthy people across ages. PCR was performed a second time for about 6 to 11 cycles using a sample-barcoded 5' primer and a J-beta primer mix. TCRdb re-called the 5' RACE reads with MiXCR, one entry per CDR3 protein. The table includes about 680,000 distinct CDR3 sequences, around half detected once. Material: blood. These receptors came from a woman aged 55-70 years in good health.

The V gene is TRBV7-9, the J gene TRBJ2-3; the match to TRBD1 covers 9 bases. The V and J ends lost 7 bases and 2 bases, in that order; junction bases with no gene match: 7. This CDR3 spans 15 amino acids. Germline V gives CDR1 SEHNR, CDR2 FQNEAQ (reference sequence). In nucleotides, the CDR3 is TGTGCCAGCATCTTCGGGACAGGGAACACAGATACGCAGTATTTT. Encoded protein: CASIFGTGNTDTQYF.

The DNA of the CDR3 is TGTGCCATCAGGGACGGACTAACTTCGCCTGAAGCTTTCTTT. Its protein is CAIRDGLTSPEAFF. The chain carries TRBV10-3 and TRBJ1-1, with D hard to call. Germline CDR1 ENHRY, CDR2 SYGVKD. The CDR3 totals 14 residues. V shed 6 bases and J shed 6 bases, with 17 bases lying between them.

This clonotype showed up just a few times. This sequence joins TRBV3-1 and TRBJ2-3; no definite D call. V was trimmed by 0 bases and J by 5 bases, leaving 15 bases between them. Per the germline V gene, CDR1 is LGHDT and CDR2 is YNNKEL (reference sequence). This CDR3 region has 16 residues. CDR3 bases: TGTGCCAGCAGCCAAGAGGTGCCACGCCGTGGAGATACGCAGTATTTT. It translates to CASSQEVPRRGDTQYF.

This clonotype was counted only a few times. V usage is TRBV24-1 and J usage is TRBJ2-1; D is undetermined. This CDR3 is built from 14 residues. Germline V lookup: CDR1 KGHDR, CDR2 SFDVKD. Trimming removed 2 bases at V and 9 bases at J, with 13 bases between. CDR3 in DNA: TGTGCCACCAGTGATTACGTCCCAGGCAGTGAGCAGTTCTTC. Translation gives CATSDYVPGSEQFF.

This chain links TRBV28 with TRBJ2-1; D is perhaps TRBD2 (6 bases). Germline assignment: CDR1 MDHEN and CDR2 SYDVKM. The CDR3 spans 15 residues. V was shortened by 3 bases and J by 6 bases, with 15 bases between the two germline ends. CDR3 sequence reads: CASSLNGGTCNEQFF. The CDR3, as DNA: TGTGCCAGCAGTTTGAACGGGGGAACCTGCAATGAGCAGTTCTTC.

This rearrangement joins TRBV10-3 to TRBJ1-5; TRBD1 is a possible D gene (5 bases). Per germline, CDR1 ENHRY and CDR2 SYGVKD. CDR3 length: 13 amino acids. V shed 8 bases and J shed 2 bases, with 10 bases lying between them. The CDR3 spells CAIRGLGNQPQHF. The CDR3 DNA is TGTGCCATCCGGGGCCTTGGCAATCAGCCCCAGCATTTT.

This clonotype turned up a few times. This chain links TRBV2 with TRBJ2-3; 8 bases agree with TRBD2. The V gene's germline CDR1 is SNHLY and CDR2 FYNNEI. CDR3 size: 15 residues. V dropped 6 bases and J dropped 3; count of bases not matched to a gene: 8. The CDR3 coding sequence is TGTGCCAGCAGGGGTAGCGGGAAGAGGACAGATACGCAGTATTTT. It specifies CASRGSGKRTDTQYF. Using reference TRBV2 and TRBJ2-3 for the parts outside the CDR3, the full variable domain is EPEVTQTPSHQVTQMGQEVILRCVPISNHLYFYWYRQILGQKVEFLVSFYNNEISEKSEIFDDQFSVERPDGSNFTLKIRSTKLEDSAMYFCASRGSGKRTDTQYFGPGTRLTVL.

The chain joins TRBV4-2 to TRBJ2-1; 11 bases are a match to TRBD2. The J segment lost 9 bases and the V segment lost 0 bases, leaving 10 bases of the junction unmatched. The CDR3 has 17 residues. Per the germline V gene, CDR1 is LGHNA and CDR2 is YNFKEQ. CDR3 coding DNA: TGTGCCAGCAGCCAAGATTCGGGACTAGCGGATCGAAGTGAGCAGTTCTTC. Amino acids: CASSQDSGLADRSEQFF.

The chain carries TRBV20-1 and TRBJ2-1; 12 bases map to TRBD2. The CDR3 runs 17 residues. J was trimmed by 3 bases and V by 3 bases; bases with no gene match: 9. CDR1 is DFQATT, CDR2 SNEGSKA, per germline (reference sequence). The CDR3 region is CSASETSGSWGYNEQFF. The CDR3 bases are TGCAGTGCTAGCGAGACTAGCGGGAGCTGGGGCTACAATGAGCAGTTCTTC.

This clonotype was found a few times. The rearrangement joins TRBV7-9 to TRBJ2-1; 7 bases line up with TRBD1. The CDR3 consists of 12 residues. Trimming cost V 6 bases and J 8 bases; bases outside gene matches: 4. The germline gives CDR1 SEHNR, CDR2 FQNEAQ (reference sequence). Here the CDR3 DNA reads TGTGCCAGCAGTATAACAGGGGATGAGCAGTTCTTC. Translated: CASSITGDEQFF.

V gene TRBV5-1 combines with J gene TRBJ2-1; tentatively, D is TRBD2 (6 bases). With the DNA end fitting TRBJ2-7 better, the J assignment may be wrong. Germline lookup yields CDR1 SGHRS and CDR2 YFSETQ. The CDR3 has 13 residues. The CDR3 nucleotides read TGCGCCAGCAGCGTTAGCGGAGACAATGAGCAGTACTTC. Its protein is CASSVSGDNEQYF.

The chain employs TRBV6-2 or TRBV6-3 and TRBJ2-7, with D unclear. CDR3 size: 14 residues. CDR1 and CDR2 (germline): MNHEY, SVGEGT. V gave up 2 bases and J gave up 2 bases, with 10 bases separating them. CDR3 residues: CASSYRGGTYEQYF. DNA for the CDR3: TGTGCCAGCAGTTACCGTGGCGGAACCTACGAGCAGTACTTC.

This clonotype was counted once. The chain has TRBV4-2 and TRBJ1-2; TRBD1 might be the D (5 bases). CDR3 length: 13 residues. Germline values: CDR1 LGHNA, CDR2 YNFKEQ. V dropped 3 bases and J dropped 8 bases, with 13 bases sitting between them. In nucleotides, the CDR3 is TGTGCCAGCAGCCAGGGACCGGTGGCCGGCTACACCTTC. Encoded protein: CASSQGPVAGYTF.

The CDR3 reads CASSFNREVTEAFF. The CDR3 nucleotides are TGTGCCAGCAGTTTCAACAGGGAGGTTACTGAAGCTTTCTTT. V is TRBV28 and J is TRBJ1-1; a weak D match, TRBD1 (6 bases). The CDR3 spans 14 residues. V lost 3 bases to trimming and J lost 5 bases, with 13 bases between them. The germline gives CDR1 MDHEN, CDR2 SYDVKM.

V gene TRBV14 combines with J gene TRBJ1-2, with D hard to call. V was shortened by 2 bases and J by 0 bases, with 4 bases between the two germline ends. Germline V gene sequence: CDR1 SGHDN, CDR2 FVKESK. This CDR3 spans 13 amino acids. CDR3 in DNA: TGTGCCAGCAGCCAAATATCTAACTATGGCTACACCTTC. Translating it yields CASSQISNYGYTF. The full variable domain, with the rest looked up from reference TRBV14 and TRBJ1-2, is EAGVTQFPSHSVIEKGQTVTLRCDPISGHDNLYWYRRVMGKEIKFLLHFVKESKQDESGMPNNRFLAERTGGTYSTLKVQPAELEDSGVYFCASSQISNYGYTFGSGTRLTVV.

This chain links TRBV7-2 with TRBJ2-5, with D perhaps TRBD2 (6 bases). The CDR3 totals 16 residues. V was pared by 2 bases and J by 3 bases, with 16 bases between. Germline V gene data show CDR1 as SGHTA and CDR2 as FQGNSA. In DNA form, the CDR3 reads TGTGCCAGCAGCTTAAGTCTGATGGGGACTGAAGAGACCCAGTACTTC. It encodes CASSLSLMGTEETQYF.

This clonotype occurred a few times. The CDR3 loop is CSARPGLAGVWYEQYF. The CDR3 DNA is TGCAGTGCCCGTCCGGGACTAGCGGGAGTATGGTACGAGCAGTACTTC. V is TRBV20-1 and J is TRBJ2-7, with 14 bases aligning to TRBD2. The CDR3 totals 16 residues. The V and J ends lost 6 bases and 4 bases, in that order; junction bases with no gene match: 11. CDR1 is DFQATT and CDR2 is SNEGSKA in the germline V gene (reference sequence).

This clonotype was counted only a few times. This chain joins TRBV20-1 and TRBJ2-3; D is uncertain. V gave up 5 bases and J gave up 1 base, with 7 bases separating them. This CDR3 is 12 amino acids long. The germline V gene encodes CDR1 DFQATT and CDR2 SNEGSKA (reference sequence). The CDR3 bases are TGCAGTGCTCGGACGGGCACAGATACGCAGTATTTT. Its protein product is CSARTGTDTQYF.

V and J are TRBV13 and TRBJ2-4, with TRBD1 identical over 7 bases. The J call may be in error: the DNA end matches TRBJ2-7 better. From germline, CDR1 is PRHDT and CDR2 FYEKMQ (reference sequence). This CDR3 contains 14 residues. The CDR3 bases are TGTGCCAGCAGCTTGGGACAGACCATCTACGAGCAGTACTTC. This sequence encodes CASSLGQTIYEQYF.

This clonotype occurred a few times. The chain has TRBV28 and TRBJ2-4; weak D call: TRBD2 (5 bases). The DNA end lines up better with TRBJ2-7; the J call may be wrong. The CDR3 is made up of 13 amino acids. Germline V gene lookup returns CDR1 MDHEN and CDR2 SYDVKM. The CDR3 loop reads CASSFGVENEQYF. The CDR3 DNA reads TGTGCCAGCAGTTTCGGGGTAGAGAACGAGCAGTACTTC.

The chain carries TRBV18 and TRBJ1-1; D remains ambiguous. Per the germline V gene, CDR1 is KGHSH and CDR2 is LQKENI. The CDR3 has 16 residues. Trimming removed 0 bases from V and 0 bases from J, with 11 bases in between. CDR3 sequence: CASSPPIAGMNTEAFF. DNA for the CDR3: TGTGCCAGCTCACCACCGATAGCAGGAATGAACACTGAAGCTTTCTTT.

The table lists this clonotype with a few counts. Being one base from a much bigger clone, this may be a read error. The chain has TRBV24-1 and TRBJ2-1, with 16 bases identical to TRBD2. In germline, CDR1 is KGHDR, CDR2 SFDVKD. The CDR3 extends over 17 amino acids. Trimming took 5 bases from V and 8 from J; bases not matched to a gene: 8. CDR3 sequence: CATSVTGTSGRVDEQFF. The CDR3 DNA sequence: TGTGCCACCAGTGTTACTGGGACTAGCGGGAGGGTCGATGAGCAGTTCTTC.

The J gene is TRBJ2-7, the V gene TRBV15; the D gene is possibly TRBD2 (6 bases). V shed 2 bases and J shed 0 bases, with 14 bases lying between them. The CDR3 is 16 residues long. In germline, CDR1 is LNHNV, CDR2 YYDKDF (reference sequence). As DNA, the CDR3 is TGTGCCACCAGCAGATTATCTAGCGAGGTCTCCTACGAGCAGTACTTC. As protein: CATSRLSSEVSYEQYF.

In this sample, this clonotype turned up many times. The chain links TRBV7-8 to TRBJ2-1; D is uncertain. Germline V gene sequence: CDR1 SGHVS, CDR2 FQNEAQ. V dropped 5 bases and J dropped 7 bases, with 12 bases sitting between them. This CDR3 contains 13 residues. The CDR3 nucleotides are TGTGCCAGCAGCATCAATTTTAGAAATGAGCAGTTCTTC. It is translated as CASSINFRNEQFF.

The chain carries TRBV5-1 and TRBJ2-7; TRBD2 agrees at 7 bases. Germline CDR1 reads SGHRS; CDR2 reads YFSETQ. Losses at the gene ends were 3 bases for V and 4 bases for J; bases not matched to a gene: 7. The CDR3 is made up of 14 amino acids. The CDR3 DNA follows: TGCGCCAGCAGCTGGTGGGGACTACCGTACGAGCAGTACTTC. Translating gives CASSWWGLPYEQYF.

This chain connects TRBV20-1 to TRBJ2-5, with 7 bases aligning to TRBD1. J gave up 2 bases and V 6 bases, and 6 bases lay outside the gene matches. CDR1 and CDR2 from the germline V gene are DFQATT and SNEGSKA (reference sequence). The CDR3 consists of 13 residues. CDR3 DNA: TGCAGTGCCCCAGGACAGGCGCAAGAGACCCAGTACTTC. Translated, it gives CSAPGQAQETQYF.

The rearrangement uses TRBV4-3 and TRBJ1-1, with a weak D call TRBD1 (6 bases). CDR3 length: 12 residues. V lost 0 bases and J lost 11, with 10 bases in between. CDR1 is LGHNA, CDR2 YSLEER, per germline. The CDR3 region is CASSQDLGAAFF. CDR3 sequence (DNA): TGCGCCAGCAGCCAAGATTTGGGGGCGGCTTTCTTT.